This TCR beta chain derives from a study of identifying expanded T cells in peripheral blood. CDR3 length equals 13 residues. Trimming pared 6 bases from V and 4 bases from J, leaving 11 bases between. In germline, CDR1 is LNHDA, CDR2 SQIVND (reference sequence). TCRdb keeps only in-frame clones here, not all; method: immunoSEQ multiplex PCR. This table holds about 130,000 clones, about 86% found once. General study points: About 1.2 clones differed between technical replicates, versus approximately 17 and 20 over time.

About this clone itself: Its target is not known.

The chain is built from TRBV19 and TRBJ2-3, with a possible D match to TRBD1 (6 bases). Sequencing was performed on blood. The TCR sequence derives from a person aged 18 to 75 in good health. The CDR3 sequence: CASSQGLADTQYF. CDR3 bases: TGTGCCAGTAGCCAGGGGTTGGCAGATACGCAGTATTTT.